This T cell receptor beta chain was observed in a study of blood T cell repertoires in COVID-19. Study background: Samples of COVID-19 (acute and convalescent) were obtained from the United States, Italy and Spain. PBMCs, B-cell-depleted T cells, or T cells provided the cDNA or gDNA that made up the material.

In assigning cohorts, the study relied on participant-reported clinical history. The protocol was immunoSEQ multiplex PCR, while the TCRdb copy is restricted to in-frame clones and leaves out a portion. The sample lists under 500,000 clones, 75% to 90% occurring once. V was pared by 5 bases and J by 1 base, with 20 bases between. Germline lookup yields CDR1 SGHTA and CDR2 FQGTGA. This CDR3 region has 17 residues. The clonotype comes from a man under 40 who had recovered from COVID-19. The V call is TRBV7-3, the J call TRBJ1-2; TRBD1 is a possible D gene (6 bases). Material for sequencing was PBMCs or T cells enriched from blood (not recorded which). DNA of the CDR3: TGTGCCAGCAGCCCCGACGGGACAACTAAACTTAACTATGGCTACACCTTC. Its protein product is CASSPDGTTKLNYGYTF.